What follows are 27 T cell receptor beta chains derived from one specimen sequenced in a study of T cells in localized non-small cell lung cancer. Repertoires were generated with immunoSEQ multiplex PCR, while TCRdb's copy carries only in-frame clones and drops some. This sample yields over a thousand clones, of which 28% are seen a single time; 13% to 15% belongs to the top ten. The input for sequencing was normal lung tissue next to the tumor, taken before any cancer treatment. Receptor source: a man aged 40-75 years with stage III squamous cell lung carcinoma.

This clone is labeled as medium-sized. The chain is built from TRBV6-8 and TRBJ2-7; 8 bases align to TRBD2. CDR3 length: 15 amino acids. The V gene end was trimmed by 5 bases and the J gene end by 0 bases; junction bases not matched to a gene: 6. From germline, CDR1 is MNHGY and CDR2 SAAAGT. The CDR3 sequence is CASSGGGGSSYEQYF. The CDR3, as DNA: TGTGCCAGCAGTGGGGGCGGGGGGTCCTCCTACGAGCAGTACTTC.

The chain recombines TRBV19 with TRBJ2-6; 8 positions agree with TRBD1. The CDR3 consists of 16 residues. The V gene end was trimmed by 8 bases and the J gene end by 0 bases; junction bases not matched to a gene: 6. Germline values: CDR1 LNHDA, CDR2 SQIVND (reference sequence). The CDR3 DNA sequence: TGTGCCAGTTCCAGACAGGGGAGCTCTGGGGCCAACGTCCTGACTTTC. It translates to CASSRQGSSGANVLTF.

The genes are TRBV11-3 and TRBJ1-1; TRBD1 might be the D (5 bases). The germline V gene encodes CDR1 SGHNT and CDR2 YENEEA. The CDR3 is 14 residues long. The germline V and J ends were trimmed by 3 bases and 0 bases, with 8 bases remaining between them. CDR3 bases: TGTGCCAGCAGCTTGCCAGGGATGAACACTGAAGCTTTCTTT. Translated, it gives CASSLPGMNTEAFF.

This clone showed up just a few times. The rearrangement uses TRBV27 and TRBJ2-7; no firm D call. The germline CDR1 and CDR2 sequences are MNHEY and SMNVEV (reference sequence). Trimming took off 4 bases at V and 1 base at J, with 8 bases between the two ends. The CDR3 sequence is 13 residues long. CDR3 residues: CASSSGDSYEQYF. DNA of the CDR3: TGTGCCAGCAGTTCTGGGGATTCCTACGAGCAGTACTTC.

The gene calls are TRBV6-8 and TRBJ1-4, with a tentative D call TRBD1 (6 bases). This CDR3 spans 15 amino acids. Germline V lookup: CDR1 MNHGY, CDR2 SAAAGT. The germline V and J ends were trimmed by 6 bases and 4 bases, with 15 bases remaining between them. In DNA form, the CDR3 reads TGTGCCAGCAGCCTAAACAGGGCCCTTAATGAAAAACTGTTTTTT. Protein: CASSLNRALNEKLFF.

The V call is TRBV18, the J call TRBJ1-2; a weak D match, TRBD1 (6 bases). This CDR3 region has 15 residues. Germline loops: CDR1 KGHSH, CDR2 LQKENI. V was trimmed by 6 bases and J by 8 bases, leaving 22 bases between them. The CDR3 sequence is CASSSPRGASEGYTF. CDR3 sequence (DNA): TGTGCCAGCTCTTCTCCCAGGGGCGCCAGTGAAGGCTACACCTTC.

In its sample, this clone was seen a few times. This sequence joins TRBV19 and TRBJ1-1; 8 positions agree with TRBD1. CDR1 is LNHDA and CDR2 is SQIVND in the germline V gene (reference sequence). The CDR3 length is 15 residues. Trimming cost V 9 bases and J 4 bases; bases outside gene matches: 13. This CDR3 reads CASTQGAERGTEAFF. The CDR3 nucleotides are TGTGCCAGCACCCAGGGGGCGGAGAGAGGCACTGAAGCTTTCTTT.

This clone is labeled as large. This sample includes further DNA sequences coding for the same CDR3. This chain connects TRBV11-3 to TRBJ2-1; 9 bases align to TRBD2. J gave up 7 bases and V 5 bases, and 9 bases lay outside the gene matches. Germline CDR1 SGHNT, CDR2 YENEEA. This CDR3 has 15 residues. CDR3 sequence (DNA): TGTGCCAGCAGCCTCTCCGGGACTAGCAAGAATGAGCAGTTCTTC. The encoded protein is CASSLSGTSKNEQFF. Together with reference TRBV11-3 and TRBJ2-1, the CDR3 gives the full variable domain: EAGVVQSPRYKIIEKKQPVAFWCNPISGHNTLYWYLQNLGQGPELLIRYENEEAVDDSQLPKDRFSAERLKGVDSTLKIQPAELGDSAVYLCASSLSGTSKNEQFFGPGTRLTVL.

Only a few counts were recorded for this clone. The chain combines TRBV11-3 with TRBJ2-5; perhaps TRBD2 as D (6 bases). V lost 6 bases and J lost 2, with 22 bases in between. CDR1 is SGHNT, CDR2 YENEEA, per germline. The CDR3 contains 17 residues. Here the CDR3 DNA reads TGTGCCAGCAGTCCCCTGGCGGGGAAGTCGATACAAGAGACCCAGTACTTC. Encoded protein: CASSPLAGKSIQETQYF.

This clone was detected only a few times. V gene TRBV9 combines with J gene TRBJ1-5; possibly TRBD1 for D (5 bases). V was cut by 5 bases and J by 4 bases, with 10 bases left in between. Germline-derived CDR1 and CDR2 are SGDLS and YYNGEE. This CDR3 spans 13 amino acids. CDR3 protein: CASSDQGNQPQHF. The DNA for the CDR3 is TGTGCCAGCAGTGATCAGGGAAATCAGCCCCAGCATTTT.

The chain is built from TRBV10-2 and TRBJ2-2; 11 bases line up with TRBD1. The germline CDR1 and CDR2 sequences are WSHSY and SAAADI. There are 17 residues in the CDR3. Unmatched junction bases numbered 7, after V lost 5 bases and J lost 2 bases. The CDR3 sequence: CASSPGTGGPNTGELFF. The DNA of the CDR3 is TGCGCCAGCAGTCCCGGGACAGGGGGACCCAACACCGGGGAGCTGTTTTTT.

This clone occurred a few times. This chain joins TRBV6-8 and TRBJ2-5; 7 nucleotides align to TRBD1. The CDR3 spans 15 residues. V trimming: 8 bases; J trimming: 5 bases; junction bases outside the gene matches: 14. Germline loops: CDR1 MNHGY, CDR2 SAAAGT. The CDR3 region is CASSRDGQATETQYF. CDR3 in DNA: TGTGCCAGCTCCCGGGATGGACAGGCGACGGAGACCCAGTACTTC.

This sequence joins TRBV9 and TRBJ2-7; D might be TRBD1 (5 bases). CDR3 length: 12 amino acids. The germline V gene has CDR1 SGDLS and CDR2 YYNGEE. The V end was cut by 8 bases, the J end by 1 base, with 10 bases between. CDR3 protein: CASKGISYEQYF. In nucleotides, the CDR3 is TGTGCCAGTAAGGGGATATCCTACGAGCAGTACTTC.

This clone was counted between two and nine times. CDR3 nucleotides: TGTGCCAGTAGGACACAGGGGAGAGGAAACACCATATATTTT. Its translation is CASRTQGRGNTIYF. This chain joins TRBV19 and TRBJ1-3, with 7 bases identical to TRBD1. The CDR3 is 14 residues long. Germline V CDR1 and CDR2: LNHDA, SQIVND (reference sequence). The V gene end was trimmed by 6 bases and the J gene end by 4 bases; junction bases not matched to a gene: 6.

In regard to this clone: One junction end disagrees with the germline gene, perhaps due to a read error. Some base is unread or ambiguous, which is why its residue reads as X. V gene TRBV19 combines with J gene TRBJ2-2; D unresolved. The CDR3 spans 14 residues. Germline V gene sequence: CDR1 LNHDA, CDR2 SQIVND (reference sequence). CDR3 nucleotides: TGTGCCAGTAGTATGAACCTCTACACCGRGGAGCTGTTTTTT. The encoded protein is CASSMNLYTXELFF.

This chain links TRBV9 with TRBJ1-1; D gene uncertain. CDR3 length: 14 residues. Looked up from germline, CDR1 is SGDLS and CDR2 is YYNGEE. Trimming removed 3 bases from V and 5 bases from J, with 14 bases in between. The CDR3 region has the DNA TGTGCCAGCAGCGCGACGGTGGGGTATACTGAAGCTTTCTTT. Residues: CASSATVGYTEAFF.

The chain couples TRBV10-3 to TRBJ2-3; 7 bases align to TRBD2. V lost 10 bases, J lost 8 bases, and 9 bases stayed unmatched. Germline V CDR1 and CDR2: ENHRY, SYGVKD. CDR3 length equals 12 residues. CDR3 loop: CASFDWGGTQYF. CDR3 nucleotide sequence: TGTGCCAGCTTCGACTGGGGGGGTACGCAGTATTTT.

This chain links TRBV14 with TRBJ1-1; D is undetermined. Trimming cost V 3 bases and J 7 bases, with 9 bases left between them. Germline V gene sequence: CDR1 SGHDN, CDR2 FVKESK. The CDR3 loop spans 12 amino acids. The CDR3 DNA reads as TGTGCCAGCAGCCAGGAATTAGGTGAAGCTTTCTTT. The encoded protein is CASSQELGEAFF.

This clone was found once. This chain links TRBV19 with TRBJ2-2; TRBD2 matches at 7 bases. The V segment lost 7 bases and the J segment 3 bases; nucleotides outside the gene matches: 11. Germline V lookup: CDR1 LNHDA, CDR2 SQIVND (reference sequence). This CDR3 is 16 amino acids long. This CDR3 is CASNPRRGSYTGELFF. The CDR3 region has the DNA TGTGCCAGTAACCCCCGGCGGGGGTCGTACACCGGGGAGCTGTTTTTT.

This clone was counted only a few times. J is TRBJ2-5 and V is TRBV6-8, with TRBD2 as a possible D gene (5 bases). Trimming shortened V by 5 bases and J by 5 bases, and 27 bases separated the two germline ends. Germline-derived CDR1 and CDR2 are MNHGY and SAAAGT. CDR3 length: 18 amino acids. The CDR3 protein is CASSLRHIYTPGDETQYF. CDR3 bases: TGTGCCAGCAGTCTAAGGCATATATATACTCCCGGGGATGAGACCCAGTACTTC.

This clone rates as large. The CDR3 protein is CASRAGTPNTEAFF. Here the CDR3 DNA reads TGTGCCAGCAGAGCCGGGACACCGAACACTGAAGCTTTCTTT. This chain joins TRBV9 and TRBJ1-1; possible D gene TRBD1, 6 bases. V lost 5 bases to trimming and J lost 1 base, with 12 bases between them. The CDR3 runs 14 residues. The germline V gene encodes CDR1 SGDLS and CDR2 YYNGEE.

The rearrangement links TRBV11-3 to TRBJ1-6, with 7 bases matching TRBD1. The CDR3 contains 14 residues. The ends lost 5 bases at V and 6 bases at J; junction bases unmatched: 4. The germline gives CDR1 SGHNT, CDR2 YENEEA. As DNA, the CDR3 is TGTGCCAGCAGCCAGGACAGGATTAATTCACCCCTCCACTTT. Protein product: CASSQDRINSPLHF.

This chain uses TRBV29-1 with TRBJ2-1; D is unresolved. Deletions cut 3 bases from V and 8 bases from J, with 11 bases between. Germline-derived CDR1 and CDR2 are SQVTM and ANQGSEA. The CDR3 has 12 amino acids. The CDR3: CSVDEGIDEQFF. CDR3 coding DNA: TGCAGCGTTGACGAAGGGATTGATGAGCAGTTCTTC.

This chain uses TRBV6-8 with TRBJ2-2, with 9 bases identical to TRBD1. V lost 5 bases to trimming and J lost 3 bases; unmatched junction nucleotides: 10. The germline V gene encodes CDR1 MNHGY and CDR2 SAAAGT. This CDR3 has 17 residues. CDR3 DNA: TGTGCCAGCAGTAAAACAGGGGGCGAGTGGCACACCGGGGAGCTGTTTTTT. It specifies CASSKTGGEWHTGELFF.

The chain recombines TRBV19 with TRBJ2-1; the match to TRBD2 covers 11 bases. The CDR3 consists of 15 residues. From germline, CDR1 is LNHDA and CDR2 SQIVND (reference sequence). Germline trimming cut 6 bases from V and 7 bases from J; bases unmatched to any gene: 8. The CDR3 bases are TGTGCCAGTAGCCTAGCGGGGGGCTATTCAAATGAGCAGTTCTTC. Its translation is CASSLAGGYSNEQFF.

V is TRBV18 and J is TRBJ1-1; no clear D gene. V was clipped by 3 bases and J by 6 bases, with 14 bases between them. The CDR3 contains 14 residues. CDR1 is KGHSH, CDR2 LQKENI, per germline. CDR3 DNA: TGTGCCAGCTCACCTGGTTCACGACCCTCTGAAGCTTTCTTT. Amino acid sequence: CASSPGSRPSEAFF.

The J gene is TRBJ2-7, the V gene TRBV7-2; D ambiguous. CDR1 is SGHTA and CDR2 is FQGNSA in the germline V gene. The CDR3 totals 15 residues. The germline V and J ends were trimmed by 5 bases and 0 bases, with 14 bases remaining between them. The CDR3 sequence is CASSQGRLLSYEQYF. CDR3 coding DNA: TGTGCCAGCAGCCAAGGCCGACTGCTCTCCTACGAGCAGTACTTC.